This T cell receptor beta chain emerged from a study of cytomegalovirus exposure and HLA in healthy donors. A remark on this clone: Antigen unknown.

The PCR employed 60 Vbeta primers together with 13 Jbeta primers. Data came from immunoSEQ multiplex PCR; TCRdb stores just in-frame clones and leaves some out. The data show 55,000 to 75,000 clones, 70% to 75% seen once. The length of the CDR3 is 13 residues. Germline loops: CDR1 LNHDA, CDR2 SQIVND (reference sequence). The V and J ends lost 11 bases and 6 bases respectively, with 14 bases between them. Whole-study results and caveats: With later analysis, a missense DCLRE1C variant became linked to TCR beta V- and J-gene trimming. In a later analysis, TCR association rates varied by HLA locus: DRB1 most, HLA-C fewest.

This TCR derives from a man aged 25-45 years in good health and CMV-seropositive. The sequenced sample consisted of PBMCs. The chain recombines TRBV19 with TRBJ1-6, with unresolved D. The CDR3 is CAAGTAPNSPLHF. The CDR3 DNA follows: TGTGCCGCCGGAACAGCACCTAATTCACCCCTCCACTTT.